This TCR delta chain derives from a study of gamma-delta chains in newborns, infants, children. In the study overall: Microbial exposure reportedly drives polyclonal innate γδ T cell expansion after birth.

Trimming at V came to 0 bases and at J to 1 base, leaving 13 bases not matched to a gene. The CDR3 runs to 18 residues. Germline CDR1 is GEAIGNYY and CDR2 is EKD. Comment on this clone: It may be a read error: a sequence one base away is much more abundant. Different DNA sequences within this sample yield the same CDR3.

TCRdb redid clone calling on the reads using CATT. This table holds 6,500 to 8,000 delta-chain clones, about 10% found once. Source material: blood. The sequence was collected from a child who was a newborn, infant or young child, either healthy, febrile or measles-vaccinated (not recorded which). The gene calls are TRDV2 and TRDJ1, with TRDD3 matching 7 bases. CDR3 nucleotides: TGTGCCTGTGACACCCTTGATGGTGGATACGATTCCACCGATAAACTCATCTTT. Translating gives CACDTLDGGYDSTDKLIF.